The 18 T cell receptor beta chains below come from one sample, sequenced in a study of blood T cell repertoires in COVID-19. Method: immunoSEQ multiplex PCR; TCRdb's copy keeps in-frame clones and lacks some. The data show fewer than 30,000 clones, with around 90% seen just once and approximately 7.5% held by the top ten. The sample consisted of peripheral blood. The receptors derive from a man aged 50 to 60 with active COVID-19.

This clone was seen more than once but under ten times. J is TRBJ1-1 and V is TRBV10-3; D unresolved. The V gene lost 8 bases and the J gene lost 1 base, with 14 bases spanning the gap. This CDR3 has 14 residues. Germline lookup yields CDR1 ENHRY and CDR2 SYGVKD. CDR3 bases: TGTGCCATCGGGGAGACAAATACGAACACTGAAGCTTTCTTT. It translates to CAIGETNTNTEAFF.

The chain joins TRBV6-4 to TRBJ2-2; 7 bases map to TRBD1. The V and J ends lost 6 bases and 5 bases, in that order; junction bases with no gene match: 3. This CDR3 has 13 amino acids. Germline V gene lookup returns CDR1 MRHNA and CDR2 SNTAGT. CDR3 loop: CASRKTGTGELFF. The CDR3 nucleotides are TGTGCCAGCAGAAAGACAGGGACCGGGGAGCTGTTTTTT.

This clone has only one observation. The J gene is TRBJ2-2, the V gene TRBV27; D is unresolved. Germline V gene sequence: CDR1 MNHEY, CDR2 SMNVEV (reference sequence). The ends were cut back, 0 bases at V and 4 bases at J, with 6 bases in the middle. This CDR3 is 14 amino acids long. CDR3: CASSLSRFTGELFF. CDR3 nucleotides: TGTGCCAGCAGTTTATCGAGGTTCACCGGGGAGCTGTTTTTT.

This clone was seen just once. This chain links TRBV28 with TRBJ2-2; 9 bases align to TRBD1. The CDR3 spans 17 residues. In germline, CDR1 is MDHEN, CDR2 SYDVKM. With V trimmed by 6 bases and J by 4 bases, 12 bases remained unmatched. This CDR3 is CASRPNPGQGFTGELFF. The CDR3 region has the DNA TGTGCCAGCAGACCTAACCCGGGACAGGGTTTCACCGGGGAGCTGTTTTTT.

The V gene is TRBV27, the J gene TRBJ2-3; 7 bases line up with TRBD1. Germline CDR1 is MNHEY and CDR2 is SMNVEV (reference sequence). The CDR3 covers 15 residues. The ends lost 7 bases at V and 3 bases at J; junction bases unmatched: 10. The CDR3 sequence: CASTEQGGKTDTQYF. The CDR3 DNA reads as TGTGCCAGCACCGAACAAGGGGGCAAGACAGATACGCAGTATTTT.

This CDR3 reads CASNLRDSNEKLFF. CDR3 DNA: TGTGCCAGCAACCTCAGGGATTCTAATGAAAAACTGTTTTTT. V and J are TRBV7-9 and TRBJ1-4, with a weak D call TRBD1 (5 bases). The CDR3 extends over 14 amino acids. Germline V gene lookup returns CDR1 SEHNR and CDR2 FQNEAQ (reference sequence). V was clipped by 7 bases and J by 3 bases, with 12 bases between them.

The genes are TRBV7-9 and TRBJ2-5; TRBD2 is a possible D gene (6 bases). Germline V CDR1 and CDR2: SEHNR, FQNEAQ (reference sequence). The length of the CDR3 is 14 residues. V was pared by 2 bases and J by 5 bases, with 12 bases between. The CDR3 DNA is TGTGCCAGCAGCTTATTGCCGGGAGTGGAGACCCAGTACTTC. Translated: CASSLLPGVETQYF.

The J gene is TRBJ2-7, the V gene TRBV28; 7 positions agree with TRBD1. Germline lookup yields CDR1 MDHEN and CDR2 SYDVKM. The CDR3 is 13 amino acids. The junction had 4 bases not matched to a gene; V was cut back by 6 bases and J by 2 bases. The CDR3 DNA reads TGTGCCAGCAGGGGGACAGCTCCCTACGAGCAGTACTTC. Protein: CASRGTAPYEQYF.

V and J are TRBV6-5 and TRBJ2-7; tentatively, D is TRBD1 (5 bases). Germline CDR1 reads MNHEY; CDR2 reads SVGAGI. CDR3 length: 13 residues. V was shortened by 2 bases and J by 4 bases, with 9 bases between the two germline ends. The CDR3 DNA follows: TGTGCCAGCAGTTACGGGGCGGAGTACGAGCAGTACGTC. The encoded protein is CASSYGAEYEQYV.

V gene TRBV6-1 combines with J gene TRBJ2-7; D unresolved. This CDR3 contains 14 residues. In germline, CDR1 is MNHNS, CDR2 SASEGT. With 1 base removed from V and 6 bases from J, the gap between germline ends came to 13 bases. The CDR3 DNA is TGTGCCAGCAGTGAAGAGATTGTTAGCCGCGAGCAGTACGTC. Translation: CASSEEIVSREQYV.

The chain employs TRBV5-1 and TRBJ1-3; TRBD1 is a possible D gene (6 bases). The CDR3 has 16 amino acids. Germline loops: CDR1 SGHRS, CDR2 YFSETQ. The V end was cut by 1 base, the J end by 2 bases, with 13 bases between. In DNA form, the CDR3 reads TGCGCCAGCAGCTTGAGGGGGGGCCCTCCTGGAAACACCATATATTTT. This encodes CASSLRGGPPGNTIYF.

The chain uses TRBV28 and TRBJ1-4; D gene unclear. Trimming shortened V by 2 bases and J by 7 bases, and 5 bases separated the two germline ends. The germline V gene encodes CDR1 MDHEN and CDR2 SYDVKM. The CDR3 extends over 12 amino acids. CDR3 protein: CASSLVVEKLFF. CDR3 sequence (DNA): TGTGCCAGCAGTTTAGTCGTTGAAAAACTGTTTTTT.

This chain connects TRBV25-1 to TRBJ2-2; D is unclear. This CDR3 region has 18 residues. V lost 4 bases to trimming and J lost 3 bases, with 21 bases between them. Germline V gene data show CDR1 as MGHDK and CDR2 as SYGVNS. CDR3 coding DNA: TGTGCCAGCAGTGGTGCCCCCAGCGCTGGTGGCTACACCGGGGAGCTGTTTTTT. Translating gives CASSGAPSAGGYTGELFF.

A note on this clone: At one end, the junction sequence differs from germline, possibly due to a read error. The rearrangement links TRBV13 to TRBJ2-1; 7 bases are a match to TRBD1. CDR1 PRHDT and CDR2 FYEKMQ come from the germline V gene (reference sequence). The CDR3 has 13 residues. As DNA, the CDR3 is TGTGCCAGCAGCGTAGGGACAGTCAATGAGCAGTTCTTC. Amino acid sequence: CASSVGTVNEQFF.

The chain employs TRBV5-1 and TRBJ2-2; TRBD2 is a possible D gene (6 bases). V lost 0 bases and J 0 bases, leaving 9 bases between the germline ends. CDR3 length: 16 amino acids. The V gene's germline CDR1 is SGHRS and CDR2 YFSETQ. The CDR3 here is CASSLVGGSNTGELFF. The DNA of the CDR3 is TGCGCCAGCAGCTTGGTTGGGGGGTCGAACACCGGGGAGCTGTTTTTT.

J is TRBJ1-1 and V is TRBV5-1; 7 nucleotides align to TRBD1. The CDR3 is 16 amino acids. Germline V gene lookup returns CDR1 SGHRS and CDR2 YFSETQ. V was pared by 0 bases and J by 1 base, with 6 bases of the junction left unmatched. CDR3 DNA: TGCGCCAGCAGCTTGGGGCTGGGACAGCAGAACACTGAAGCTTTCTTT. Amino acids: CASSLGLGQQNTEAFF.

V and J are TRBV4-3 and TRBJ1-1, with D perhaps TRBD1 (6 bases). Germline V lookup: CDR1 LGHNA, CDR2 YSLEER. The CDR3 has 13 amino acids. The V gene lost 1 base and the J gene lost 8 bases, with 11 bases spanning the gap. The DNA for the CDR3 is TGCGCCAGCAGCCAAGCGATAACAGGGGAAGCTTTCTTT. Translated, it gives CASSQAITGEAFF.

Here the CDR3 reads CASSYSTGRKTQYF. CDR3 coding DNA: TGTGCCAGCAGTTACTCGACAGGGCGGAAGACCCAGTACTTC. The V call is TRBV6-5, the J call TRBJ2-5; 7 bases agree with TRBD1. Germline trimming cut 0 bases from V and 6 bases from J; bases unmatched to any gene: 4. There are 14 residues in the CDR3. Germline V lookup: CDR1 MNHEY, CDR2 SVGAGI.